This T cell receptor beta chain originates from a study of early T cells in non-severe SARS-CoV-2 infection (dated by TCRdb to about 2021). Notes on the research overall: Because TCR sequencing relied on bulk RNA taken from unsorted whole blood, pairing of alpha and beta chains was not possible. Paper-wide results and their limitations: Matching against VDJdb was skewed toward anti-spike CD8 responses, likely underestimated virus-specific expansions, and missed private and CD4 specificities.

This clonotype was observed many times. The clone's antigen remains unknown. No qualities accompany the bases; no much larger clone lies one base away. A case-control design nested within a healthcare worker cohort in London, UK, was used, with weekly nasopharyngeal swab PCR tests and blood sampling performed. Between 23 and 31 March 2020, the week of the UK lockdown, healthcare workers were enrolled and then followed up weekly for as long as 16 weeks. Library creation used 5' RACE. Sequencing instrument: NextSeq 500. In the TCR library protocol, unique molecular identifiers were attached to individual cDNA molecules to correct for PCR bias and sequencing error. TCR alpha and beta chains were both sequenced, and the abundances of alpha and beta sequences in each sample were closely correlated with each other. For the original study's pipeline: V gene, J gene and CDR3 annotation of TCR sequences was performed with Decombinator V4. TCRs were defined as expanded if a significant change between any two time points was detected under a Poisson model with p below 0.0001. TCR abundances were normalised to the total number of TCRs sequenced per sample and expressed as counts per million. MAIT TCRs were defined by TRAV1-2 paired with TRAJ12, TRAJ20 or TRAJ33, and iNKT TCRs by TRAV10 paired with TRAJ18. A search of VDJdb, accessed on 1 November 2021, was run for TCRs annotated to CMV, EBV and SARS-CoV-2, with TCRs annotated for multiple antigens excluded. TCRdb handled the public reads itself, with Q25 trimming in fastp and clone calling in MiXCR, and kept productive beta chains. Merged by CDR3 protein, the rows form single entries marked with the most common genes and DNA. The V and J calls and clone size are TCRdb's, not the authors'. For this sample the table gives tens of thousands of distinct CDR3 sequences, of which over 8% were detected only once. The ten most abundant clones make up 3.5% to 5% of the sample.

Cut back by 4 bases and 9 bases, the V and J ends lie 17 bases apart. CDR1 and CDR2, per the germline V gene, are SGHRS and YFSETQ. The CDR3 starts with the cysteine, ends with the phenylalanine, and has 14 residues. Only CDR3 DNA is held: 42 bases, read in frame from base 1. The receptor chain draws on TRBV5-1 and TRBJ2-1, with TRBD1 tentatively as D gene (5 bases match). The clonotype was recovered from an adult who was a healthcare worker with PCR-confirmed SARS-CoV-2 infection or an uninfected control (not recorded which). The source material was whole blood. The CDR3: CASSNDGQGGEQFF. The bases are TGCGCCAGCAGCAATGATGGCCAGGGTGGTGAGCAGTTCTTC.